The present TCR beta chain was sequenced within a study of blood T cell repertoires in COVID-19. Patients of the Seattle cohort, enrolled during active infection, were followed longitudinally. With 3 bases removed from V and 5 bases from J, the gap between germline ends came to 13 bases. Germline V gene sequence: CDR1 SGHTA, CDR2 FQGNSA. This CDR3 region has 15 residues. Original processing methods: It was from reference gene primer amplification that nucleated cell counts were estimated. TCRdb keeps only in-frame clones here, not all; method: immunoSEQ multiplex PCR. V, J and clone size were drawn from that table, and D and trimming were deduced from the DNA. Of some 270,000 clones listed, roughly four fifths were seen once; the top ten hold approximately 14%.

The sequenced sample was peripheral blood. The rearrangement uses TRBV7-2 and TRBJ1-4, with D possibly TRBD1 on 6 matching bases. The TCR was taken from a person aged 65 to 85 with COVID-19, enrolled during active disease. The DNA for the CDR3 is TGTGCCAGCAGCTTCCAGGGGAGAGGGAATGAAAAACTGTTTTTT. This translates into CASSFQGRGNEKLFF.